This record covers a single T cell receptor (beta chain). Its antigen remains unknown. Libraries were prepared by immunoSEQ multiplex PCR; TCRdb keeps only in-frame clonotypes and omits some of them. The sample has about 99,000 clones, about nine tenths seen once; the top ten hold 7.5% to 9.5%. The sample is drawn from a study of T cell responses to AZD1222 COVID-19 vaccine. Study findings and constraints: The CD4 TCRs associated with vaccination extended across spike and predominated at 160-218 and 743-854. Spike-specific TCR breadth and depth both grew after two AZD1222 doses. Clonal diversity may have been underestimated, and the donors were mostly white British, with more females than males. It was only after the peak T cell response that any repertoires were sampled.

This specimen was peripheral blood, taken 28 days after the second AZD1222 dose. The origin of this receptor is an adult who received the AZD1222 COVID-19 vaccine.

The CDR3 DNA reads as TGCGCCAGCAGTACAGGCTCTGAAGCTTTCTTT. It specifies CASSTGSEAFF. This rearrangement joins TRBV5-1 to TRBJ1-1, with a weak D call TRBD1 (5 bases). Germline-derived CDR1 and CDR2 are SGHRS and YFSETQ. The ends were cut back, 5 bases at V and 6 bases at J, with 8 bases in the middle. This CDR3 region has 11 residues.